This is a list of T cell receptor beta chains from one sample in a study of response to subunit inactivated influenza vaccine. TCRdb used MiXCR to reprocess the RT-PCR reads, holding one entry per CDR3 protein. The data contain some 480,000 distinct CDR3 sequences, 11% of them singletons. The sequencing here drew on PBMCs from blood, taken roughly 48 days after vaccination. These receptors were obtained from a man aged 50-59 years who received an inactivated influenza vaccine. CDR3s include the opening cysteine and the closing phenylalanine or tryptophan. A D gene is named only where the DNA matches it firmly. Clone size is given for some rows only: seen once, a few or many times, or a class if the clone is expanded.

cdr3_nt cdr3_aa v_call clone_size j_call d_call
TGCGCCAGCAGCATGACTGAAACCGGGGCCAACGTCCTGACTTTC CASSMTETGANVLTF TRBV5-1 few TRBJ2-6 -
TGCAGCGTTGGACTGCCGGGAGGGCCTTACACCGGGGAGCTGTTTTTT CSVGLPGGPYTGELFF TRBV29-1 many TRBJ2-2 TRBD2
TGTGCCACCAGTGAATCCCCAGGACAGGGAACCTACGAGCAGTACTTC CATSESPGQGTYEQYF TRBV24-1 - TRBJ2-7 TRBD1
TGCAGCGTCAAATTGAGGACAGGGGGAGACTACGAGCAGTACTTC CSVKLRTGGDYEQYF TRBV29-1 few TRBJ2-7 TRBD1
TGCGCCAGCAGCTTGGCGGCTACAACTAATGAAAAACTGTTTTTT CASSLAATTNEKLFF TRBV5-1 - TRBJ1-4 -
TGTGCCAGCAGTTACGGGGACGAAAGCTCCTACGAGCAGTACTTC CASSYGDESSYEQYF TRBV6-5 - TRBJ2-7 -
TGTGCCAGCAGTACTGCGGGCGCCTATGGCTACACCTTC CASSTAGAYGYTF TRBV27 - TRBJ1-2 -
TGTGCCAGCTCACCCGGGACAGGGGGCTCTTACGAGCAGTACTTC CASSPGTGGSYEQYF TRBV18 many TRBJ2-7 TRBD1
TGTGCCAGCAGCGTCAGTTTTCGAGGGGACAGGCAGTTCTTC CASSVSFRGDRQFF TRBV9 - TRBJ2-1 TRBD1
TGCGCCAGCACCCAGACTAGTATAGTGTTCCCCTACAATGAGCAGTTCTTC CASTQTSIVFPYNEQFF TRBV5-1 many TRBJ2-1 -
TGCAGTGCTAGGGATCTGGCCCTGAGGTTGTTCCAGTACTTC CSARDLALRLFQYF TRBV20-1 many TRBJ2-5 -
TGTGCCAGCCTCCCGTTTACCGGATCACCCCTCCACTTT CASLPFTGSPLHF TRBV6-6 - TRBJ1-6 -
TGTGCCAGCAGTTTACTCACAGGGGGTGAGCAGTACTTC CASSLLTGGEQYF TRBV12-3/TRBV12-4 - TRBJ2-7 TRBD1
TGCGCCAGCAGTGGCAGGGGTAACACCGGGGAGCTGTTTTTT CASSGRGNTGELFF TRBV5-1 - TRBJ2-2 -
TGTGCCAGCAGCTTGGGGACAGGGGTCCCCTACGAGCAGTACTTC CASSLGTGVPYEQYF TRBV7-2 - TRBJ2-7 TRBD1
TGCAGCGTTGGGGATAGCGGGAGGGCCTACAATGAGCAGTTCTTC CSVGDSGRAYNEQFF TRBV29-1 - TRBJ2-1 TRBD2
TGTGCCAGCATCCAACACCCGAACTATGGCTACACCTTC CASIQHPNYGYTF TRBV7-9 many TRBJ1-2 -
TGTGCCACCAGTGACCCCCTCCTTAGCACAGATACGCAGTATTTT CATSDPLLSTDTQYF TRBV24-1 few TRBJ2-3 -
TGTGCCAGTAGTCCGCCGGGACAGTTCTCTGGAAACACCATATATTTT CASSPPGQFSGNTIYF TRBV19 few TRBJ1-3 TRBD1
TGCAGTGCTAGAGATATCCCGGGGCAGTTCTTC CSARDIPGQFF TRBV20-1 few TRBJ2-1 -
TGTGCCAGCAGGGGCAGGGGGCGCGTCACAGATACGCAGTATTTT CASRGRGRVTDTQYF TRBV6-2/TRBV6-3 few TRBJ2-3 TRBD1
TGTGCCAGCCTTAGCCGGGGAAGGCGGGACAATGAGCAGTTCTTC CASLSRGRRDNEQFF TRBV6-1 many TRBJ2-1 -
TGCGCCAGCAGTGGGCTTTTAGCAGGCGAGCAGTACTTC CASSGLLAGEQYF TRBV10-2 many TRBJ2-7 -
TGTGCCAGCAGCTTCCCCTCCGCTGGGGGGTTTAGCTCCTACAATGAGCAGTTCTTC CASSFPSAGGFSSYNEQFF TRBV11-2 few TRBJ2-1 -
TGTGCCAGCAGTTCGACGGGACAGGGCAATTCACCCCTCCACTTT CASSSTGQGNSPLHF TRBV12-3/TRBV12-4 - TRBJ1-6 TRBD1
TGTGCCAGCAGCACCGCTCGACAGGGAATGAAGAACACTGAAGCTTTCTTT CASSTARQGMKNTEAFF TRBV6-1 few TRBJ1-1 TRBD1
TGTGTCAGCAGTTCCAGGGGTGCGCGAGAGACCCAGTACTTC CVSSSRGARETQYF TRBV12-3/TRBV12-4 - TRBJ2-5 -
TGCAGTGCTAGAGATGGCGGTAGTGGCACAGATACGCAGTATTTT CSARDGGSGTDTQYF TRBV20-1 few TRBJ2-3 -
TGTGCCAGCAGCTTAGCTCCGGGAATGATTAGCACAGATACGCAGTATTTT CASSLAPGMISTDTQYF TRBV7-6 few TRBJ2-3 -
TGTGCCACCAGCAGAGTCAGGTTTAGCACAGATACGCAGTATTTT CATSRVRFSTDTQYF TRBV15 many TRBJ2-3 -
TGTGCCTGGAGCCAACTGGGGGGAGATACGCAGTATTTT CAWSQLGGDTQYF TRBV30 few TRBJ2-3 -
TGTGCCAGTAGTATAGCACCTAGCGGGATCATCGACAATGAGCAGTTCTTC CASSIAPSGIIDNEQFF TRBV19 once TRBJ2-1 TRBD2
TGCGCCAGCAGCCAAGTTCTGGAAACAGAATACGAGCAGTACTTC CASSQVLETEYEQYF TRBV4-1 - TRBJ2-7 -
TGCGCCAGCAGCCGCCAGCCAGGTGCAACTAATGAAAAACTGTTTTTT CASSRQPGATNEKLFF TRBV5-1 many TRBJ1-4 -
TGTGCCAGCCGGGTCCTAGCGGCCAATGAGCAGTTCTTC CASRVLAANEQFF TRBV6-1 - TRBJ2-1 TRBD2
TGTGCCAGCAGCTCCTTTGGGGGTCGAGCGGGAGATGGCACAGATACGCAGTATTTT CASSSFGGRAGDGTDTQYF TRBV11-1 few TRBJ2-3 TRBD2
TGTGCCAGCAGCCCAGGCAGGGTGGAAAACTACGAGCAGTACTTC CASSPGRVENYEQYF TRBV7-2 many TRBJ2-7 -
TGCAGTGCTAGAGATCTAGCGGGAGGGGGCACAGATACGCAGTATTTT CSARDLAGGGTDTQYF TRBV20-1 many TRBJ2-3 TRBD2
TGTGCCAGCAGCCAAGGACTAGCGGGAGGGAGAAATGAGCAGTTCTTC CASSQGLAGGRNEQFF TRBV4-2 - TRBJ2-1 TRBD2
TGTGCCAGCAGCCAGGAGGGGGCAGGAAACTATGGCTACACCTTC CASSQEGAGNYGYTF TRBV7-9 - TRBJ1-2 TRBD1
TGTGCCAGCAGCTCGAGGACTAGCGTGGGCACCGGGGAGCTGTTTTTT CASSSRTSVGTGELFF TRBV7-9 few TRBJ2-2 TRBD2
TGTGCCAGCAGTATCCGCAGGACGCACGGTGAGCAGTTCTTC CASSIRRTHGEQFF TRBV6-2/TRBV6-3 few TRBJ2-1 -
TGCAGTGCTAGGGGAGCGGGGGGCCCCTACAATGAGCAGTTCTTC CSARGAGGPYNEQFF TRBV20-1 few TRBJ2-1 TRBD2
TGTGCCAGCAGCCAAGTTCAGCAGGCGGCTTCTAACTATGGCTACACCTTC CASSQVQQAASNYGYTF TRBV4-2 many TRBJ1-2 -
TGTGCCAGCAGCCAAGGGTCGGATCCCTTGGGTGGCTACACCTTC CASSQGSDPLGGYTF TRBV3-1 - TRBJ1-2 -
TGTGCCAGCAGCCACCCGCTAGTGGGGAACAATGAGCAGTTCTTC CASSHPLVGNNEQFF TRBV7-9 few TRBJ2-1 -
TGTGCCAGCAGCCAGGCCCGGACAGGGCACCAAGAGACCCAGTACTTC CASSQARTGHQETQYF TRBV28 few TRBJ2-5 TRBD1
TGTGCCAGCAGCTTACTCGCGGGAAAAGGAGATACGCAGTATTTT CASSLLAGKGDTQYF TRBV7-9 - TRBJ2-3 -
TGTGCCAGCAGTTACTCTATTAGGGGAGGAGAGACCCAGTACTTC CASSYSIRGGETQYF TRBV6-2/TRBV6-3 - TRBJ2-5 -
TGCAGCGTTGAAGGGGGAATCTCCGGTCCTGGCTACACCTTC CSVEGGISGPGYTF TRBV29-1 many TRBJ1-2 -
TGCAGTGCTAGAAGGGGGGAGACCAGCACAGATACGCAGTATTTT CSARRGETSTDTQYF TRBV20-1 - TRBJ2-3 -
TGTGCCAGCTCGGACAGGGACCGAGGGACCCAGTACTTC CASSDRDRGTQYF TRBV18 few TRBJ2-5 TRBD1
TGCAGTGCTCGCTCCGGGACTCATCAGTTAGAAGCTTTCTTT CSARSGTHQLEAFF TRBV20-1 many TRBJ1-1 -
TGTGCCAGCAGCCGAATGACTAGCGGAGCCTACAATGAGCAGTTCTTC CASSRMTSGAYNEQFF TRBV14 many TRBJ2-1 TRBD2
TGTGCCACCAGTGACCCAGTCGCCGGCGGGATAAATGAGCAGTTCTTC CATSDPVAGGINEQFF TRBV24-1 few TRBJ2-1 -
TGCGCCAGCACCCCGGGGACAGGGGGTTACGAGCAGTACTTC CASTPGTGGYEQYF TRBV5-1 - TRBJ2-7 TRBD1
TGTGCCATCAGTGAGTCAACAGGGAGGACCGGGGAGCTGTTTTTT CAISESTGRTGELFF TRBV10-3 few TRBJ2-2 -